In this sample, the clone carrying this T cell receptor beta chain turned up a few times. This entry is derived from a study of blood T cell repertoires in COVID-19. Followed longitudinally, the Seattle patients had been enrolled during active infection. Study processing details: By means of reference gene primer amplification, nucleated cell counts were estimated. Libraries were prepared by immunoSEQ multiplex PCR; TCRdb keeps only in-frame clonotypes and omits some of them. V and J calls plus clone size are reproduced from that table; the DNA served to infer D and trimming. The table includes some 450,000 clones, 80% to 90% detected once. CDR1 SNHLY and CDR2 FYNNEI come from the germline V gene. Germline trimming cut 6 bases from V and 2 bases from J; bases unmatched to any gene: 1. The CDR3 covers 14 residues.

V and J are TRBV2 and TRBJ2-3, with 11 nucleotides matching TRBD2. The sequence was collected from a man aged 18 to 30 with COVID-19, enrolled during active disease. Sequenced material: peripheral blood. CDR3 DNA sequence: TGTGCCAGCAGGGGACTAGCGGACACAGATACGCAGTATTTT. As protein: CASRGLADTDTQYF. The full variable domain, rest sourced from reference TRBV2 and TRBJ2-3, is EPEVTQTPSHQVTQMGQEVILRCVPISNHLYFYWYRQILGQKVEFLVSFYNNEISEKSEIFDDQFSVERPDGSNFTLKIRSTKLEDSAMYFCASRGLADTDTQYFGPGTRLTVL.